This T cell receptor beta chain was documented in a study of cytomegalovirus exposure and HLA in healthy donors. V gave up 4 bases and J gave up 7 bases, with 20 bases separating them. Germline V gene lookup returns CDR1 SGHRS and CDR2 YFSETQ. This CDR3 spans 15 amino acids. Study-wide points: Researchers left out some V segments, among them TRBV6-2 and TRBV6-3, as indistinguishable. Analysis was carried out at a later point, and it linked a missense DCLRE1C variant to TCR beta V- and J-gene trimming.

This clone has just a few counts. Its antigen is as yet unknown. PCR involved 60 Vbeta and 13 Jbeta primers. Method: immunoSEQ multiplex PCR; TCRdb's copy keeps in-frame clones and lacks some. The sample lists over 150,000 clones; 65% to 80% were seen once. All donors participated as healthy donors of bone marrow. This chain uses TRBV5-1 with TRBJ1-2, with D unclear. Sequencing used PBMCs. This TCR was sampled from a woman aged 45 to 65 in good health and CMV-seropositive. CDR3 DNA sequence: TGCGCCAGCAGCCCCGAGGACTCTATTACCGGTGGCTACACCTTC. Translating gives CASSPEDSITGGYTF.